This T cell receptor (beta chain) was documented in a study of T-cell reconstitution after alpha-beta-depleted transplantation in children. The TCRbeta library was prepared with unique molecular identifiers. TCRdb reprocessed the PCR reads with MiXCR, giving one entry per CDR3 protein. The data show 450,000 to 550,000 distinct CDR3 sequences, over 9.5% seen once. A word on this clonotype: Its target is unknown.

Findings of the study overall: Several hundred expanded graft clones reportedly supplied alpha-beta T cells about two months after transplant. T-cell counts and diversity at one year post-transplant came mainly from newly produced T cells. The origin of high day-60 TCRbeta diversity in some patients lay in surviving recipient T cells and thymic progenitors.

CDR3 length: 15 residues. Germline V gene data show CDR1 as KGHSH and CDR2 as LQKENI. V lost 1 base and J lost 2, with 11 bases in between. The receptor comes from a female patient between 2 and 10 years old who had a stem cell transplant for aplastic anemia, so the T cells may come from the graft donor. The chain employs TRBV18 and TRBJ2-5; the D is unclear. The sample consisted of PBMCs, mostly from graft donor cells, taken 180 days after TCRalphabeta/CD19-depleted stem cell transplant. CDR3 region: CASSPRSTTQETQYF. In DNA form, the CDR3 reads TGTGCCAGCTCACCACGGTCCACAACACAAGAGACCCAGTACTTC.